This T cell receptor beta chain is from a study of graft-versus-host responses after intestinal transplantation. Trimming took 4 bases from V and 8 from J, leaving 15 bases between them. This CDR3 is 14 amino acids long. CDR1 and CDR2 (germline): MDHEN, SYDVKM. Repertoires were generated with immunoSEQ multiplex PCR, while TCRdb's copy carries only in-frame clones and drops some. The sample carries approximately 20,000 clones, around nine tenths recorded once. This specimen consisted of bone marrow, obtained just under 130 days after transplant. The chain uses TRBV28 and TRBJ2-1; possible D gene TRBD2, 5 bases. This clonotype originated in a human patient who received an intestinal transplant, so some T cells may come from the graft donor. The DNA for the CDR3 is TGTGCCAGCAGTTATTTACTAGGGTTACATGAGCAGTTCTTC. It encodes CASSYLLGLHEQFF.